A selection of T cell receptor beta chains follows, all from one sample in a study of cytomegalovirus exposure and HLA in healthy donors. Assay: immunoSEQ multiplex PCR; the TCRdb copy retains only in-frame clones and omits some. Of 150,000 to 200,000 clones detected, 60% to 85% appear once; the ten largest clones hold around 1.5%. The sequencing input was PBMCs. The source of these receptors is a young man in good health and CMV-seronegative. Each CDR3 is given with its conserved first and last residue. Each record gives: V gene, D gene, J gene, clone size, CDR3 protein, CDR3 DNA. A D gene is named only where the DNA matches it firmly. Clone size is given for some rows only: seen once, a few or many times, or a class if the clone is expanded.

TRBV5-1	TRBD2	TRBJ2-7	.	CASSFGTSGRSSYEQYF	TGCGCCAGCAGCTTCGGGACTAGCGGGAGGAGCTCCTACGAGCAGTACTTC
TRBV5-4	TRBD1	TRBJ2-7	few	CASSRVGRTGGGEQYF	TGTGCCAGCAGCCGGGTGGGTCGGACAGGGGGAGGCGAGCAGTACTTC
TRBV7-3	TRBD1	TRBJ2-1	.	CASSTGTGAYNEQFF	TGTGCCAGCAGCACCGGGACAGGGGCCTACAATGAGCAGTTCTTC
TRBV9	.	TRBJ2-2	.	CASSVATKTGELFF	TGTGCCAGCAGCGTAGCTACGAAGACCGGGGAGCTGTTTTTT
TRBV19	TRBD2	TRBJ2-5	.	CASSRLAGGPGETQYF	TGTGCCAGTAGTCGACTAGCGGGGGGGCCGGGAGAGACCCAGTACTTC
TRBV4-1	.	TRBJ1-4	.	CASSQDSGSEKLFF	TGCGCCAGCAGCCAAGACTCAGGGTCAGAAAAACTGTTTTTT
TRBV28	.	TRBJ1-2	.	CASSSGGGDNYGYTF	TGTGCCAGCAGTTCCGGGGGGGGCGATAACTATGGCTACACCTTC
TRBV28	TRBD2	TRBJ2-1	.	CASISSGPSYNEQFF	TGTGCCAGCATTTCTAGCGGTCCTTCATACAATGAGCAGTTCTTC
TRBV6-1	TRBD1	TRBJ1-2	.	CASSEAGTGRAYGYTF	TGTGCCAGCAGTGAGGCCGGGACAGGGCGTGCCTATGGCTACACCTTC
TRBV29-1	TRBD1	TRBJ1-1	.	CSVESRTGGSDTEAFF	TGCAGCGTTGAAAGTAGGACAGGGGGCAGTGACACTGAAGCTTTCTTT
TRBV7-9	.	TRBJ1-4	.	CASSSPGGEKLFF	TGTGCCAGCAGCTCCCCCGGGGGGGAAAAACTGTTTTTT
TRBV2	.	TRBJ1-2	once	CASSLNPRGGQGYTF	TGTGCCAGCAGTCTCAACCCCAGGGGAGGGCAGGGCTACACCTTC
TRBV11-2	.	TRBJ2-5	.	CASSLGGPQETQYF	TGTGCCAGCAGCTTAGGGGGGCCCCAAGAGACCCAGTACTTC
TRBV7-2	.	TRBJ2-1	few	CASSLLSLNSEQFF	TGTGCCAGCAGCTTATTGTCCCTGAACTCTGAGCAGTTCTTC
TRBV9	TRBD1	TRBJ1-5	once	CASSATGDVGNQPQHF	TGTGCCAGCAGCGCGACAGGGGACGTGGGCAATCAGCCCCAGCATTTT
TRBV5-5	TRBD1	TRBJ1-4	.	CASSKGGTGLTNEKLFF	TGTGCCAGCAGCAAGGGTGGGACAGGGTTAACTAATGAAAAACTGTTTTTT
TRBV5-1	TRBD1	TRBJ1-1	.	CASTSGTGLTEAFF	TGCGCCAGCACCAGCGGGACAGGGTTAACTGAAGCTTTCTTT
TRBV18	.	TRBJ1-5	few	CASSPPGGDNQPQHF	TGTGCCAGCTCACCACCAGGAGGGGACAATCAGCCCCAGCATTTT
TRBV9	TRBD1	TRBJ2-3	once	CASSPREGATDTQYF	TGTGCCAGCAGCCCGCGAGAGGGGGCCACAGATACGCAGTATTTT
TRBV2	.	TRBJ1-1	few	CASSAGEGTEAFF	TGTGCCAGCAGCGCAGGGGAAGGCACTGAAGCTTTCTTT
TRBV6-6	.	TRBJ1-2	.	CASSQAPQVEGYTF	TGTGCCAGCAGCCAAGCCCCACAGGTGGAAGGCTACACCTTC
TRBV7-2	.	TRBJ2-5	.	CASSLRPPDGAGTQYF	TGTGCCAGCAGCTTACGGCCCCCGGACGGAGCGGGGACCCAGTACTTC
TRBV30	.	TRBJ2-7	once	CAWERARSYEQYF	TGTGCCTGGGAGCGGGCTCGCTCCTACGAGCAGTACTTC
TRBV10-3	TRBD1	TRBJ2-6	.	CAISESPGQGGSGANVLTF	TGTGCCATCAGTGAGTCCCCGGGACAGGGGGGCTCTGGGGCCAACGTCCTGACTTTC
TRBV5-4	TRBD2	TRBJ2-2	.	CASSNAGGTGELFF	TGTGCCAGCAGCAACGCGGGGGGCACCGGGGAGCTGTTTTTT
TRBV5-1	TRBD1	TRBJ2-1	.	CASSWGTGGYEQFF	TGCGCCAGCAGCTGGGGGACAGGGGGATATGAGCAGTTCTTC
TRBV4-2	.	TRBJ1-6	.	CASSQEGGQGYSPLHF	TGTGCCAGCAGCCAAGAGGGGGGGCAAGGTTATTCACCCCTCCACTTT
TRBV7-3	.	TRBJ2-3	.	CASSFSSYPTDTQYF	TGTGCCAGCAGCTTCTCGAGTTACCCCACAGATACGCAGTATTTT
TRBV28	.	TRBJ2-7	.	CASSEWTVSYEQYF	TGTGCCAGCAGTGAATGGACAGTCTCCTACGAGCAGTACTTC
TRBV7-9	TRBD2	TRBJ2-1	.	CASSFVGGGNEQFF	TGTGCCAGCAGCTTCGTGGGGGGGGGAAATGAGCAGTTCTTC
TRBV27	TRBD1	TRBJ1-6	once	CASSPQTGGVNSPLHF	TGTGCCAGCAGTCCCCAGACAGGGGGCGTCAATTCACCCCTCCACTTT
TRBV28	.	TRBJ1-5	.	CASSSSYREHF	TGTGCCAGCAGTTCATCCTACAGGGAGCATTTT
TRBV7-2	TRBD2	TRBJ2-5	.	CASSLGLAGGEETQYF	TGTGCCAGCAGCTTAGGACTAGCGGGGGGGGAAGAGACCCAGTACTTC
TRBV28	.	TRBJ2-2	.	CASSYVRGAHTGELFF	TGTGCCAGCAGTTATGTTCGCGGGGCGCACACCGGGGAGCTGTTTTTT
TRBV28	TRBD1	TRBJ2-7	.	CASSEGTGDYEQYF	TGTGCCAGCAGTGAAGGGACAGGGGACTACGAGCAGTACTTC
TRBV28	TRBD1	TRBJ2-2	.	CASSLPSQGGVTGELFF	TGTGCCAGCAGTCTCCCGTCACAGGGGGGAGTCACCGGGGAGCTGTTTTTT
TRBV2	.	TRBJ2-3	few	CASSEGDSAADTQYF	TGTGCCAGCAGTGAAGGGGACTCAGCCGCAGATACGCAGTATTTT
TRBV30	TRBD2	TRBJ2-1	.	CAWRGLAGGAYNEQFF	TGTGCCTGGAGGGGACTAGCGGGGGGGGCCTACAATGAGCAGTTCTTC
TRBV28	.	TRBJ2-7	once	CASSLNSVYEQYF	TGTGCCAGCAGTTTAAACTCGGTCTACGAGCAGTACTTC
TRBV6-4	.	TRBJ2-2	few	CASSGQADTGELFF	TGTGCCAGCAGTGGACAGGCGGACACCGGGGAGCTGTTTTTT
TRBV7-6	TRBD2	TRBJ2-1	.	CASSLGASGGYNEQFF	TGTGCCAGCAGCTTAGGTGCGAGCGGGGGATACAATGAGCAGTTCTTC
TRBV5-1	.	TRBJ1-4	.	CASSAGTVHEKLFF	TGCGCCAGCAGCGCGGGAACCGTGCATGAAAAACTGTTTTTT
TRBV28	.	TRBJ1-1	.	CASSFPENTEAFF	TGTGCCAGCAGTTTCCCAGAGAACACTGAAGCTTTCTTT
TRBV6-1	TRBD1	TRBJ2-2	.	CASSEDRVENTGELFF	TGTGCCAGCAGTGAGGACAGGGTCGAGAACACCGGGGAGCTGTTTTTT
TRBV15	.	TRBJ2-7	.	CATSRDSRTQGDEQYF	TGTGCCACCAGCAGAGATTCAAGGACCCAGGGCGACGAGCAGTACTTC
TRBV28	TRBD1	TRBJ2-5	.	CASRTGAPETQYF	TGTGCCAGCAGGACAGGGGCCCCAGAGACCCAGTACTTC
TRBV30	.	TRBJ2-2	.	CAWRQGLRELFF	TGTGCCTGGAGGCAGGGCCTCCGGGAGCTGTTTTTT
TRBV10-3	TRBD1	TRBJ2-1	.	CAISARDRGGNEQFF	TGTGCCATCAGTGCCCGGGACAGGGGAGGGAATGAGCAGTTCTTC
TRBV9	.	TRBJ2-7	.	CASSADTTYEQYF	TGTGCCAGCAGCGCGGACACCACCTACGAGCAGTACTTC
TRBV19	.	TRBJ1-5	.	CASSIGTLKTQPQHF	TGTGCCAGTAGCATCGGGACTCTTAAAACCCAGCCCCAGCATTTT
TRBV4-1	.	TRBJ1-2	.	CASSPSVNYGYTF	TGCGCCAGCAGCCCGTCCGTGAACTATGGCTACACCTTC
TRBV5-6	TRBD1	TRBJ1-2	.	CASSYTGGTGYTF	TGTGCCAGCAGTTATACAGGGGGGACTGGCTACACCTTC
TRBV6-5	TRBD1	TRBJ1-2	.	CASRMGQSFYGYTF	TGTGCCAGCAGGATGGGACAGAGCTTCTATGGCTACACCTTC
TRBV28	.	TRBJ1-4	.	CASSLGRRGEKLFF	TGTGCCAGCAGTTTAGGAAGGAGGGGTGAAAAACTGTTTTTT
TRBV28	TRBD2	TRBJ2-7	few	CASSPGLAGTQYF	TGTGCCAGCAGTCCGGGACTAGCGGGAACGCAGTACTTC